Following are 13 T cell receptor beta chains from one sample sequenced in a study of cytomegalovirus exposure and HLA in healthy donors. This PCR relied on a set of 60 Vbeta primers and 13 Jbeta primers. This table comes from immunoSEQ multiplex PCR, and its TCRdb copy is limited to in-frame clones, with some not included. The sample has 130,000 or so clones; around 82% are singletons. The sequenced material came from PBMCs. Receptors were obtained from a man aged 18 to 30 in good health and CMV-seropositive.

The V call is TRBV19, the J call TRBJ2-7; D is possibly TRBD1 (5 bases). Germline V CDR1 and CDR2: LNHDA, SQIVND (reference sequence). V was trimmed by 2 bases and J by 3 bases, leaving 8 bases between them. There are 13 residues in the CDR3. This chain's CDR3 is CASSITDNYEQYF. The CDR3 coding sequence is TGTGCCAGTAGTATAACGGACAACTACGAGCAGTACTTC.

The J gene is TRBJ1-2, the V gene TRBV28, with D unclear. V lost 6 bases and J 7 bases, leaving 12 bases between the germline ends. Germline V gives CDR1 MDHEN, CDR2 SYDVKM. This CDR3 region has 12 residues. The CDR3 DNA reads as TGTGCCAGCAGCGGGGTAGGACTTGGCTACACCTTC. This gives the protein CASSGVGLGYTF.

V usage is TRBV7-8 and J usage is TRBJ2-1; 10 bases align to TRBD2. V was pared by 3 bases and J by 10 bases, with 6 bases of the junction left unmatched. This CDR3 has 14 amino acids. Germline CDR1 is SGHVS and CDR2 is FQNEAQ. This CDR3 reads CASSLSSGRLEQFF. The CDR3 DNA reads as TGTGCCAGCAGCTTGTCTAGCGGGAGACTGGAGCAGTTCTTC.

This clone was detected only a few times. The rearrangement links TRBV19 to TRBJ1-5; the match to TRBD1 covers 7 bases. Germline V gene lookup returns CDR1 LNHDA and CDR2 SQIVND (reference sequence). With 4 bases clipped from V and 5 bases from J, the junction kept 5 bases outside the gene matches. The CDR3 is made up of 14 amino acids. CDR3 loop: CASSTTGRDQPQHF. CDR3 nucleotides: TGTGCCAGTAGTACGACAGGGCGGGATCAGCCCCAGCATTTT.

The genes are TRBV19 and TRBJ1-5; D might be TRBD1 (6 bases). From germline, CDR1 is LNHDA and CDR2 SQIVND (reference sequence). CDR3 length equals 18 residues. Trimming cost V 0 bases and J 3 bases, with 18 bases left between them. The CDR3 nucleotides are TGTGCCAGTAGTATAGAAAGGACAGTATATACTTTCAATCAGCCCCAGCATTTT. Encoded protein: CASSIERTVYTFNQPQHF.

This clone showed up just once. This chain connects TRBV5-6 to TRBJ2-1, with 9 positions matching TRBD1. CDR3 length equals 16 residues. V shed 4 bases and J 3 bases; nucleotides not matched to a gene: 8. Germline CDR1 and CDR2: SGHDT and YYEEEE. The CDR3 coding sequence is TGTGCCAGCAGCCGACAGGGGGTAATACTCTACAATGAGCAGTTCTTC. Its protein product is CASSRQGVILYNEQFF.

The chain employs TRBV6-1 and TRBJ2-7; 10 nucleotides line up with TRBD2. V was clipped by 3 bases and J by 5 bases; unmatched bases: 7. Per germline, CDR1 MNHNS and CDR2 SASEGT. The CDR3 length is 15 residues. The CDR3 DNA reads as TGTGCCAGCAGTGAGCGCCTAGCGGGAGTAGACGAGCAGTACTTC. As protein: CASSERLAGVDEQYF.

The rearrangement links TRBV27 to TRBJ1-4, with no clear D. V was pared by 0 bases and J by 8 bases, with 16 bases between. This CDR3 comprises 16 residues. Germline CDR1 is MNHEY and CDR2 is SMNVEV (reference sequence). The DNA of the CDR3 is TGTGCCAGCAGTTTATCGGAGACCGGGTCCGGCGAAAAACTGTTTTTT. This translates into CASSLSETGSGEKLFF.

The CDR3 nucleotides read TGTGCCAGCAGCTTCCAGACAGGCCAGTACCAAGAGACCCAGTACTTC. It encodes CASSFQTGQYQETQYF. The chain uses TRBV5-5 and TRBJ2-5, with a tentative D call TRBD1 (6 bases). With 2 bases removed from V and 0 bases from J, the gap between germline ends came to 14 bases. The CDR3 has 16 amino acids. Germline lookup yields CDR1 SGHKS and CDR2 YYEKEE (reference sequence). The entire variable domain, with the rest obtained from reference TRBV5-5 and TRBJ2-5, is as follows: DAGVTQSPTHLIKTRGQQVTLRCSPISGHKSVSWYQQVLGQGPQFIFQYYEKEERGRGNFPDRFSARQFPNYSSELNVNALLLGDSALYLCASSFQTGQYQETQYFGPGTRLLVL.

J is TRBJ1-1 and V is TRBV7-2; D unresolved. The germline V and J ends were trimmed by 5 bases and 2 bases, with 6 bases remaining between them. The CDR3 has 12 amino acids. Germline CDR1 and CDR2: SGHTA and FQGNSA. The CDR3 spells CASSPHNTEAFF. CDR3 DNA sequence: TGTGCCAGCAGCCCCCATAACACTGAAGCTTTCTTT.

The count of this clone is one. V usage is TRBV10-1 and J usage is TRBJ2-2; 16 bases are shared with TRBD2. V gave up 2 bases and J gave up 5 bases; unmatched junction bases: 11. The V gene's germline CDR1 is WNHNN and CDR2 SYGVQD (reference sequence). The CDR3 totals 20 residues. CDR3 coding DNA: TGCGCCAGCAGTGAGGCCGGGACTAGCGGGAGGGCCCTCGGGACCGGGGAGCTGTTTTTT. This encodes CASSEAGTSGRALGTGELFF.

This chain joins TRBV29-1 and TRBJ2-7; 13 bases match TRBD2. The CDR3 contains 17 residues. The germline V gene has CDR1 SQVTM and CDR2 ANQGSEA. V was clipped by 1 base and J by 7 bases; unmatched bases: 13. CDR3 residues: CSVEALTSGRASREQYF. As DNA, the CDR3 is TGCAGCGTTGAAGCCCTTACTAGCGGGAGGGCTTCGAGGGAGCAGTACTTC.

The rearrangement links TRBV18 to TRBJ1-5; a weak D match, TRBD1 (5 bases). The CDR3 loop spans 14 amino acids. CDR1 is KGHSH, CDR2 LQKENI, per germline. The V end lost 6 bases, the J end lost 5 bases, and 14 bases lay between the germline ends. The CDR3 reads CASSPGLLDQPQHF. The CDR3 DNA sequence: TGTGCCAGCTCCCCGGGACTGTTAGATCAGCCCCAGCATTTT. The whole variable domain, filled in from reference TRBV18 and TRBJ1-5, reads NAGVMQNPRHLVRRRGQEARLRCSPMKGHSHVYWYRQLPEEGLKFMVYLQKENIIDESGMPKERFSAEFPKEGPSILRIQQVVRGDSAAYFCASSPGLLDQPQHFGDGTRLSIL.